The 27 T cell receptor beta chains presented below share a single source sample, sequenced in a study of T cells in Graves' hyperthyroidism and ophthalmopathy. From RNA transcripts, TCR beta CDR3 regions were amplified. A first-round RT-PCR of the TCR CDR3 used the HTBI primer set. In TCRdb, the multiplex PCR reads were re-called with MiXCR into one record per CDR3 protein. The table includes around 420,000 distinct CDR3 sequences, 15% to 19% detected once. Material: blood. These receptor sequences come from a woman younger than 35 with Graves' hyperthyroidism.

Only a few counts were recorded for this clonotype. The rearrangement uses TRBV5-8 and TRBJ2-2, with D tentatively TRBD1 or TRBD2 (5 bases each). CDR1 and CDR2 from the germline V gene are SGHTS and YDEGEE. V was trimmed by 3 bases and J by 2 bases, leaving 17 bases between them. This CDR3 region has 17 residues. The CDR3 DNA reads TGTGCCAGCAGCTCATTACGTGGGACGTCTAACACCGGGGAGCTGTTTTTT. It encodes CASSSLRGTSNTGELFF.

This clonotype was observed at least ten times. The chain uses TRBV10-1 and TRBJ2-5; possibly TRBD1 or TRBD2 for D (5 bases each). CDR1 is WNHNN, CDR2 SYGVQD, per germline (reference sequence). V was cut by 3 bases and J by 9 bases, with 17 bases left in between. CDR3 size: 14 residues. This chain's CDR3 is CASSERTGQGPQYF. In DNA, the CDR3 is TGCGCCAGCAGTGAAAGGACGGGGCAGGGACCCCAGTACTTC.

In its sample, this clonotype was seen many times. The V and J genes are TRBV5-1 and TRBJ2-2; D gene uncertain. The germline V and J ends were trimmed by 0 bases and 3 bases, with 15 bases remaining between them. CDR1 is SGHRS, CDR2 YFSETQ, per germline. This CDR3 is built from 17 residues. The CDR3 region is CASSLGVGRTDTGELFF. The DNA of the CDR3 is TGCGCCAGCAGCTTGGGAGTAGGAAGGACGGACACCGGGGAGCTGTTTTTT.

Many counts were recorded for this clonotype. This sequence joins TRBV28 and TRBJ2-7; possibly TRBD2 for D (5 bases). CDR3 size: 12 residues. The ends were cut back, 2 bases at V and 12 bases at J, with 14 bases in the middle. Germline CDR1 MDHEN, CDR2 SYDVKM. CDR3 residues: CASSLIRGVPYF. As DNA, the CDR3 is TGTGCCAGCAGTTTAATCCGGGGAGTGCCGTACTTC.

This chain joins TRBV20-1 and TRBJ2-3, with TRBD2 identical over 10 bases. This CDR3 is built from 18 residues. The J segment lost 0 bases and the V segment lost 0 bases, leaving 9 bases of the junction unmatched. Germline values: CDR1 DFQATT, CDR2 SNEGSKA (reference sequence). This CDR3 is CSARDLVLAGASTDTQYF. The CDR3 DNA follows: TGCAGTGCTAGAGATTTAGTTCTAGCGGGAGCTAGCACAGATACGCAGTATTTT.

This clonotype came up many times. This chain uses TRBV5-1 with TRBJ2-1; D gene ambiguous. This CDR3 is built from 14 residues. Germline V lookup: CDR1 SGHRS, CDR2 YFSETQ. V lost 0 bases to trimming and J lost 3 bases, with 7 bases between them. The CDR3: CASSLVSSYNEQFF. In nucleotides, the CDR3 is TGCGCCAGCAGCTTGGTTAGCAGCTACAATGAGCAGTTCTTC.

This rearrangement joins TRBV19 to TRBJ2-3; tentatively, D is TRBD1 or TRBD2 (5 bases each). In germline, CDR1 is LNHDA, CDR2 SQIVND (reference sequence). The CDR3 runs to 11 residues. The DNA of the CDR3 is TGTCTTGGAGGACACACAGATACGCAGTATTTT. Protein product: CLGGHTDTQYF.

In this sample, this clonotype turned up a few times. This chain joins TRBV6-2 or TRBV6-3 and TRBJ2-2; 7 nucleotides line up with TRBD1. The CDR3 sequence is 14 residues long. V was pared by 8 bases and J by 4 bases, with 7 bases of the junction left unmatched. Germline CDR1 reads MNHEY; CDR2 reads SVGEGT. Here the CDR3 DNA reads TGTGCCAGCCAGGGACAGTTTGTCACCGGGGAGCTGTTTTTT. Protein: CASQGQFVTGELFF.

This clonotype was counted at least ten times. The gene calls are TRBV6-2 or TRBV6-3 and TRBJ1-2; 10 bases map to TRBD1. Germline assignment: CDR1 MNHEY and CDR2 SVGEGT. The trim removed 6 bases at V and 4 bases at J, leaving 5 bases unmatched. There are 14 residues in the CDR3. The CDR3 spells CASRETGGGYGYTF. The CDR3 bases are TGTGCCAGCAGAGAGACAGGGGGCGGCTATGGCTACACCTTC.

This clonotype was recorded many times. The chain is built from TRBV3-1 and TRBJ2-2; TRBD1 agrees at 7 bases. The CDR3 has 16 residues. With 1 base clipped from V and 4 bases from J, the junction kept 6 bases outside the gene matches. Per germline, CDR1 LGHDT and CDR2 YNNKEL (reference sequence). The CDR3 reads CASSQVRGQGTGELFF. In DNA, the CDR3 is TGTGCCAGCAGCCAAGTAAGGGGGCAGGGCACCGGGGAGCTGTTTTTT. The whole variable domain, filled in from reference TRBV3-1 and TRBJ2-2, reads DTAVSQTPKYLVTQMGNDKSIKCEQNLGHDTMYWYKQDSKKFLKIMFSYNNKELIINETVPNRFSPKSPDKAHLNLHINSLELGDSAVYFCASSQVRGQGTGELFFGEGSRLTVL.

This chain links TRBV4-3 with TRBJ1-2, with a weak D call TRBD1 (6 bases). V was shortened by 2 bases and J by 4 bases, with 17 bases between the two germline ends. This CDR3 is 16 amino acids long. Germline CDR1 reads LGHNA; CDR2 reads YSLEER. The CDR3 nucleotides read TGCGCCAGCAGCCAATATCCAGGACAGCCGAGCTATGGCTACACCTTC. Its protein product is CASSQYPGQPSYGYTF.

This clonotype was recorded at least ten times. The J gene is TRBJ2-3, the V gene TRBV7-9; D call uncertain. Germline CDR1 reads SEHNR; CDR2 reads FQNEAQ (reference sequence). This CDR3 has 16 amino acids. Between the trimmed V and J ends, which lost 6 bases and 0 bases, there was a span of 16 bases. CDR3 sequence: CASSSGATLSTDTQYF. CDR3 DNA: TGTGCCAGCAGTTCAGGAGCGACCCTTAGCACAGATACGCAGTATTTT.

The sample holds a few counts of this clonotype. Here the CDR3 DNA reads TGTGCCAGCAGTTTACTCCCTGGCCGGCATAGCACAGATACGCAGTATTTT. Amino acid sequence: CASSLLPGRHSTDTQYF. This chain links TRBV27 with TRBJ2-3; D is unresolved. The V end lost 2 bases, the J end lost 0 bases, and 15 bases lay between the germline ends. Germline V gives CDR1 MNHEY, CDR2 SMNVEV (reference sequence). This CDR3 comprises 17 residues.

At least ten counts were recorded for this clonotype. The V and J genes are TRBV6-1 and TRBJ1-2; 8 nucleotides line up with TRBD1. V shed 4 bases, J shed 7 bases, and the junction held 5 bases outside the gene matches. The V gene's germline CDR1 is MNHNS and CDR2 SASEGT. This CDR3 has 13 amino acids. CDR3 region: CASSGQGSGGYTF. As DNA, the CDR3 is TGTGCCAGCAGTGGACAGGGGAGCGGTGGCTACACCTTC.

Many counts were recorded for this clonotype. CDR3: CAISESGGNGETQYF. In DNA, the CDR3 is TGTGCCATCAGTGAGTCAGGGGGAAACGGGGAGACCCAGTACTTC. The V gene is TRBV10-3, the J gene TRBJ2-5; tentative D call: TRBD1 (6 bases). Trimming stripped 0 bases from V and 5 bases from J, with 13 bases between. Germline lookup yields CDR1 ENHRY and CDR2 SYGVKD. CDR3 length equals 15 residues.

This clonotype has ten or more counts. The DNA of the CDR3 is TGTGCCAGCAGTCCGCATGGGAGCAGCAATCACGAGCAGTACTTC. Encoded protein: CASSPHGSSNHEQYF. The gene calls are TRBV28 and TRBJ2-7, with D perhaps TRBD2 (5 bases). This CDR3 has 15 amino acids. The V and J ends lost 5 bases and 5 bases respectively, with 19 bases between them. Germline V gene lookup returns CDR1 MDHEN and CDR2 SYDVKM.

This clonotype was counted many times. The V and J genes are TRBV6-2 or TRBV6-3 and TRBJ1-1; D gene unclear. Deletions cut 5 bases from V and 1 base from J, with 20 bases between. CDR3 length: 17 residues. Per germline, CDR1 MNHEY and CDR2 SVGEGT. The CDR3 loop reads CASSQRLRRETNTEAFF. The CDR3 DNA follows: TGTGCCAGCAGTCAACGGCTAAGACGGGAGACGAACACTGAAGCTTTCTTT.

The V and J genes are TRBV11-2 and TRBJ1-5, with D possibly being TRBD1 (5 bases). Between the trimmed V and J ends, which lost 5 bases and 6 bases, there was a span of 17 bases. The length of the CDR3 is 15 residues. Germline CDR1 is SGHAT and CDR2 is FQNNGV. The CDR3 sequence: CASSQGGQGGQPQHF. In DNA, the CDR3 is TGTGCCAGCAGCCAAGGAGGCCAGGGAGGTCAGCCCCAGCATTTT.

This clonotype was seen once. The chain uses TRBV14 and TRBJ2-1, with 8 bases fitting TRBD2. This CDR3 region has 15 residues. The V segment lost 6 bases and the J segment 4 bases; nucleotides outside the gene matches: 8. CDR1 and CDR2 from the germline V gene are SGHDN and FVKESK. The CDR3 loop reads CASSRAGDLYNEQFF. CDR3 DNA: TGTGCCAGCAGTCGAGCGGGGGATCTGTACAATGAGCAGTTCTTC.

This clonotype was counted at least ten times. This chain connects TRBV2 to TRBJ1-1; the D gene is possibly TRBD1 (5 bases). Germline V gene sequence: CDR1 SNHLY, CDR2 FYNNEI. The V gene lost 7 bases and the J gene lost 0 bases, with 12 bases spanning the gap. This CDR3 comprises 14 residues. DNA of the CDR3: TGTGCCAGCACTCACAGGCGACTGAACACTGAAGCTTTCTTT. Translation: CASTHRRLNTEAFF.

The genes are TRBV9 and TRBJ2-5; no reliable D call. Deletions cut 0 bases from V and 2 bases from J, with 2 bases between. The CDR3 spans 12 residues. Germline-derived CDR1 and CDR2 are SGDLS and YYNGEE. CDR3 loop: CASSVDQETQYF. CDR3 DNA sequence: TGTGCCAGCAGCGTAGATCAAGAGACCCAGTACTTC.

The chain joins TRBV11-2 to TRBJ2-5; D could derive from TRBD1 or TRBD2 (5 bases each). From germline, CDR1 is SGHAT and CDR2 FQNNGV. This CDR3 spans 16 amino acids. V was shortened by 1 base and J by 3 bases, with 15 bases between the two germline ends. This chain's CDR3 is CASSLGVDYRKETQYF. In DNA, the CDR3 is TGTGCCAGCAGCTTAGGCGTCGACTACAGGAAAGAGACCCAGTACTTC.

The chain is built from TRBV6-5 and TRBJ1-5, with 9 bases fitting TRBD1. Germline CDR1 reads MNHEY; CDR2 reads SVGAGI. The length of the CDR3 is 21 residues. V was pared by 0 bases and J by 1 base, with 16 bases of the junction left unmatched. The CDR3 spells CASSYSTGGAGHPGSNQPQHF. The CDR3 DNA is TGTGCCAGCAGTTACTCCACAGGGGGCGCAGGGCACCCCGGCAGCAATCAGCCCCAGCATTTT.

V usage is TRBV6-1 and J usage is TRBJ2-5; TRBD1 aligns across 8 bases. The germline V gene encodes CDR1 MNHNS and CDR2 SASEGT. The ends lost 8 bases at V and 5 bases at J; junction bases unmatched: 10. The CDR3 is 14 amino acids. The CDR3 reads CASVRTGFIETQYF. The DNA for the CDR3 is TGTGCCAGCGTTAGGACAGGGTTTATTGAGACCCAGTACTTC.

The genes are TRBV20-1 and TRBJ2-2, with D possibly TRBD2 on 5 matching bases. Germline V gene data show CDR1 as DFQATT and CDR2 as SNEGSKA (reference sequence). V was clipped by 6 bases and J by 1 base, with 9 bases between them. The CDR3 extends over 13 amino acids. The chain's CDR3 is CSAESGNTGELFF. CDR3 in DNA: TGCAGTGCCGAAAGCGGGAACACCGGGGAGCTGTTTTTT.

This rearrangement joins TRBV7-2 to TRBJ2-3, with D tentatively TRBD1 (6 bases). Germline assignment: CDR1 SGHTA and CDR2 FQGNSA. This CDR3 is built from 17 residues. Trimming cost V 5 bases and J 5 bases, with 23 bases left between them. The CDR3 bases are TGTGCCAGCAGCGCCGGCAGGGGCTTGTTCGCTGGAGATACGCAGTATTTT. It specifies CASSAGRGLFAGDTQYF.

CDR3 region: CASSYYTLTGPGPGANVLTF. DNA of the CDR3: TGTGCCAGCAGTTATTATACCTTGACAGGGCCTGGGCCTGGGGCCAACGTCCTGACTTTC. This sequence joins TRBV27 and TRBJ2-6; 7 bases match TRBD1. The germline gives CDR1 MNHEY, CDR2 SMNVEV (reference sequence). CDR3 length: 20 amino acids. Losses at the gene ends were 4 bases for V and 2 bases for J; bases not matched to a gene: 17.